This T cell receptor (beta chain) appears in the sequencing data of a study of blood T cells in healthy people across ages. Study observations and caveats: With donor CMV status unknown, expanded clonotype changes were possibly confounded. Any conclusive comparison of naive versus antigen-experienced cells was prevented by using unsorted PBMCs.

Alongside a J-beta primer mix, a sample-barcoded 5' primer served in a second PCR lasting roughly 7 to 11 cycles. TCRdb re-called the 5' RACE reads through MiXCR, storing one row per CDR3 protein. The repertoire consists of more than 1.4 million distinct CDR3 sequences, with 42% occurring once and the leading ten covering roughly 7.9%. Notes on this clonotype: Its antigen is unknown.

The germline V gene has CDR1 SGHRS and CDR2 YFSETQ. The length of the CDR3 is 15 residues. The chain recombines TRBV5-1 with TRBJ2-7, with TRBD2 identical over 11 bases. With the DNA end fitting TRBJ2-5 better, the J assignment may be wrong. The TCR originated in a woman aged 18-30 years in good health. The source material was blood. The CDR3 nucleotides read TGCGCCAGCAGCTTGTGGACTAGCGGGCTGGAGACCCAGTACTTC. Protein: CASSLWTSGLETQYF.